The rows below give T cell receptor beta chains drawn from one sample of a study of cytomegalovirus exposure and HLA in healthy donors. Using immunoSEQ multiplex PCR, the repertoire was profiled, and TCRdb retains in-frame clones only, with some absent. The repertoire includes about 88,000 clones, over 80% of them detected once, and around 2.3% sits in the top ten. Sequenced sample: PBMCs. The source is a young man in good health and CMV-seronegative. Each CDR3 is given with its conserved first and last residue. D genes are given only for firm matches. Not all rows give a size; the values are once, few, many and, for expanded clones, a class.

v_gene: TRBV6-5; d_gene: -; j_gene: TRBJ2-5; abundance: -; CDR3aa: CASSYSNSREETQYF; CDR3nt: TGTGCCAGCAGTTACTCCAACTCCAGGGAAGAGACCCAGTACTTC
v_gene: TRBV6-5; d_gene: -; j_gene: TRBJ2-3; abundance: -; CDR3aa: CASKNSSGLTDTQYF; CDR3nt: TGTGCCAGCAAGAATTCGAGCGGGCTAACAGATACGCAGTATTTT
v_gene: TRBV28; d_gene: TRBD1; j_gene: TRBJ1-2; abundance: -; CDR3aa: CASSSKDRVVWGYTF; CDR3nt: TGTGCCAGCAGTTCGAAGGACAGGGTTGTATGGGGCTACACCTTC
v_gene: TRBV19; d_gene: TRBD2; j_gene: TRBJ2-3; abundance: -; CDR3aa: CASSILPGGSGADTQYF; CDR3nt: TGTGCCAGTAGTATCCTCCCCGGCGGGAGTGGGGCAGATACGCAGTATTTT
v_gene: TRBV2; d_gene: -; j_gene: TRBJ1-4; abundance: -; CDR3aa: CASRLVEATNEKLFF; CDR3nt: TGTGCCAGCAGGCTCGTAGAGGCAACTAATGAAAAACTGTTTTTT
v_gene: TRBV6-5; d_gene: TRBD2; j_gene: TRBJ2-2; abundance: few; CDR3aa: CASSYAGALTGELFF; CDR3nt: TGTGCCAGCAGTTACGCGGGAGCCCTCACCGGGGAGCTGTTTTTT
v_gene: TRBV5-5; d_gene: -; j_gene: TRBJ2-7; abundance: -; CDR3aa: CASSHHRDYEQYF; CDR3nt: TGTGCCAGCAGCCACCACAGGGACTACGAGCAGTACTTC
v_gene: TRBV11-3; d_gene: -; j_gene: TRBJ2-4; abundance: -; CDR3aa: CASSLDPGALQYF; CDR3nt: TGTGCCAGCAGCTTAGATCCAGGGGCACTGCAGTACTTC
v_gene: TRBV28; d_gene: -; j_gene: TRBJ2-1; abundance: -; CDR3aa: CASSPQGSYNEQFF; CDR3nt: TGTGCCAGCAGTCCGCAGGGCTCCTACAATGAGCAGTTCTTC
v_gene: TRBV4-1; d_gene: TRBD1; j_gene: TRBJ1-4; abundance: -; CDR3aa: CASRHVGQGRDGGLFF; CDR3nt: TGCGCCAGCCGCCACGTGGGACAGGGTCGAGATGGGGGACTGTTTTTT
v_gene: TRBV19; d_gene: TRBD1; j_gene: TRBJ1-1; abundance: -; CDR3aa: CASSRQGVTEAFF; CDR3nt: TGTGCCAGTTCCCGACAGGGAGTGACTGAAGCTTTCTTT
v_gene: TRBV5-4; d_gene: -; j_gene: TRBJ2-2; abundance: once; CDR3aa: CASSLQGGGELFF; CDR3nt: TGTGCCAGCAGCTTGCAGGGTGGCGGGGAGCTGTTTTTT
v_gene: TRBV14; d_gene: TRBD2; j_gene: TRBJ2-1; abundance: -; CDR3aa: CASSQDLLAGGSEQFF; CDR3nt: TGTGCCAGCAGCCAAGATCTGCTAGCGGGAGGTAGTGAGCAGTTCTTC
v_gene: TRBV7-3; d_gene: -; j_gene: TRBJ1-1; abundance: -; CDR3aa: CASSTKQGSEAFF; CDR3nt: TGTGCCAGCAGCACCAAACAGGGCAGTGAAGCTTTCTTT
v_gene: TRBV7-8; d_gene: TRBD2; j_gene: TRBJ2-7; abundance: few; CDR3aa: CASSLAGGSSSREQYF; CDR3nt: TGTGCCAGCAGCTTAGCGGGGGGGTCCTCCTCTCGCGAGCAGTACTTC
v_gene: TRBV7-3; d_gene: TRBD2; j_gene: TRBJ2-1; abundance: -; CDR3aa: CASSASGGHRFF; CDR3nt: TGTGCCAGCAGCGCAAGCGGGGGCCACCGGTTCTTC
v_gene: TRBV4-3; d_gene: -; j_gene: TRBJ1-2; abundance: -; CDR3aa: CASSRNRRTYGYTF; CDR3nt: TGCGCCAGCAGCCGCAACAGGAGAACCTATGGCTACACCTTC
v_gene: TRBV28; d_gene: TRBD1; j_gene: TRBJ1-5; abundance: -; CDR3aa: CASSLGTGRNQPQHF; CDR3nt: TGTGCCAGCAGTTTAGGGACAGGGCGAAATCAGCCCCAGCATTTT
v_gene: TRBV15; d_gene: -; j_gene: TRBJ1-4; abundance: -; CDR3aa: CATSRAGNEKLFF; CDR3nt: TGTGCCACCAGCAGAGCGGGTAATGAAAAACTGTTTTTT
v_gene: TRBV11-2; d_gene: TRBD2; j_gene: TRBJ2-1; abundance: -; CDR3aa: CASSGTTSGTAITHNEQFF; CDR3nt: TGTGCCAGCAGCGGAACGACTAGCGGAACTGCGATCACACACAATGAGCAGTTCTTC
v_gene: TRBV6-5; d_gene: -; j_gene: TRBJ1-5; abundance: -; CDR3aa: CASSPQEGSNQPQHF; CDR3nt: TGTGCCAGCAGTCCTCAGGAGGGATCAAATCAGCCCCAGCATTTT
v_gene: TRBV27; d_gene: TRBD2; j_gene: TRBJ2-1; abundance: -; CDR3aa: CASRTSGSHNEQFF; CDR3nt: TGTGCCAGCCGAACTAGCGGGAGCCACAATGAGCAGTTCTTC
v_gene: TRBV18; d_gene: -; j_gene: TRBJ1-4; abundance: -; CDR3aa: CASSRYNEKLFF; CDR3nt: TGTGCCAGCTCACGCTATAATGAAAAACTGTTTTTT
v_gene: TRBV18; d_gene: -; j_gene: TRBJ2-7; abundance: -; CDR3aa: CASSPQGLQGYEQYF; CDR3nt: TGTGCCAGCTCACCACAGGGACTCCAGGGCTACGAGCAGTACTTC
v_gene: TRBV19; d_gene: TRBD2; j_gene: TRBJ2-2; abundance: -; CDR3aa: CASGTSGVNTGELFF; CDR3nt: TGTGCCAGCGGGACTAGCGGAGTTAATACCGGGGAGCTGTTTTTT
v_gene: TRBV27; d_gene: TRBD1; j_gene: TRBJ2-7; abundance: -; CDR3aa: CASRIIGTGGYEQYF; CDR3nt: TGTGCCAGCAGAATTATTGGGACAGGGGGGTACGAGCAGTACTTC
v_gene: TRBV7-6; d_gene: -; j_gene: TRBJ2-1; abundance: -; CDR3aa: CASSFRVSGGDEQFF; CDR3nt: TGTGCCAGCAGCTTCAGGGTGTCGGGCGGGGATGAGCAGTTCTTC
v_gene: TRBV5-1; d_gene: -; j_gene: TRBJ2-6; abundance: -; CDR3aa: CASSLDPGAGANVLTF; CDR3nt: TGCGCCAGCAGCTTGGACCCAGGGGCTGGGGCCAACGTCCTGACTTTC
v_gene: TRBV7-2; d_gene: TRBD2; j_gene: TRBJ2-1; abundance: -; CDR3aa: CASSPQGLGLNNEQFF; CDR3nt: TGTGCCAGCAGTCCCCAGGGTCTGGGACTAAACAATGAGCAGTTCTTC
v_gene: TRBV28; d_gene: TRBD2; j_gene: TRBJ2-7; abundance: -; CDR3aa: CASSSPGLANEQYF; CDR3nt: TGTGCCAGCAGTTCGCCGGGACTAGCGAACGAGCAGTACTTC
v_gene: TRBV18; d_gene: -; j_gene: TRBJ1-5; abundance: -; CDR3aa: CASSPAVTAPQHF; CDR3nt: TGTGCCAGCTCTCCCGCGGTGACCGCGCCCCAGCATTTT
v_gene: TRBV18; d_gene: TRBD1; j_gene: TRBJ2-3; abundance: -; CDR3aa: CASSHGQGESYF; CDR3nt: TGTGCCAGCTCCCACGGACAGGGCGAATCGTATTTT
v_gene: TRBV6-1; d_gene: TRBD1; j_gene: TRBJ2-1; abundance: -; CDR3aa: CASSETGQNYFNEQFF; CDR3nt: TGTGCCAGCAGTGAAACGGGACAGAATTACTTCAATGAGCAGTTCTTC
v_gene: TRBV25-1; d_gene: TRBD1; j_gene: TRBJ1-1; abundance: -; CDR3aa: CASRRTGTGDTEAFF; CDR3nt: TGTGCCAGCAGGAGGACCGGGACAGGGGACACTGAAGCTTTCTTT
v_gene: TRBV28; d_gene: -; j_gene: TRBJ2-7; abundance: -; CDR3aa: CASSFFGREYEQYF; CDR3nt: TGTGCCAGCAGTTTCTTCGGGAGAGAGTACGAGCAGTACTTC
v_gene: TRBV6-5; d_gene: TRBD1; j_gene: TRBJ1-1; abundance: few; CDR3aa: CASIRQGKNTEAFF; CDR3nt: TGTGCCAGTATTAGACAGGGGAAGAACACTGAAGCTTTCTTT
v_gene: TRBV5-1; d_gene: -; j_gene: TRBJ2-5; abundance: -; CDR3aa: CASSPGTDASTQYF; CDR3nt: TGCGCCAGCAGCCCCGGGACTGACGCGAGCACCCAGTACTTC
v_gene: TRBV6-5; d_gene: -; j_gene: TRBJ2-1; abundance: -; CDR3aa: CASSYLPQREQFF; CDR3nt: TGTGCCAGCAGTTACCTCCCCCAGCGTGAGCAGTTCTTC
v_gene: TRBV2; d_gene: -; j_gene: TRBJ1-2; abundance: -; CDR3aa: CASRGQTYGYTF; CDR3nt: TGTGCCAGTAGAGGACAGACCTATGGCTACACCTTC
v_gene: TRBV28; d_gene: TRBD2; j_gene: TRBJ2-1; abundance: -; CDR3aa: CASNELTSGRASEQFF; CDR3nt: TGTGCCAGCAATGAATTGACTAGCGGGAGGGCCAGTGAGCAGTTCTTC
v_gene: TRBV14; d_gene: TRBD2; j_gene: TRBJ2-5; abundance: once; CDR3aa: CASSRYRTSEQETQYF; CDR3nt: TGTGCCAGCAGCCGATATCGGACTAGCGAGCAAGAGACCCAGTACTTC
v_gene: TRBV7-2; d_gene: TRBD1; j_gene: TRBJ1-2; abundance: -; CDR3aa: CASSLVVSSGTANYGYTF; CDR3nt: TGTGCCAGCAGCTTAGTGGTTTCGTCAGGGACAGCTAACTATGGCTACACCTTC
v_gene: TRBV18; d_gene: TRBD2; j_gene: TRBJ2-3; abundance: -; CDR3aa: CASSPNSALAGSTDTQYF; CDR3nt: TGTGCCAGCTCACCAAATAGTGCCCTAGCGGGTTCCACAGATACGCAGTATTTT
v_gene: TRBV5-4; d_gene: -; j_gene: TRBJ2-2; abundance: once; CDR3aa: CASAGAGGNTGELFF; CDR3nt: TGTGCCAGCGCGGGGGCTGGCGGGAACACCGGGGAGCTGTTTTTT
v_gene: TRBV28; d_gene: -; j_gene: TRBJ2-2; abundance: few; CDR3aa: CASKPGRDITGELFF; CDR3nt: TGTGCCAGCAAACCGGGTAGGGACATAACCGGGGAGCTGTTTTTT
v_gene: TRBV6-6; d_gene: TRBD2; j_gene: TRBJ2-2; abundance: few; CDR3aa: CASRFLRGRAAGELFF; CDR3nt: TGTGCCAGCCGATTCTTACGCGGGAGGGCCGCCGGGGAGCTGTTTTTT
v_gene: TRBV10-3; d_gene: -; j_gene: TRBJ2-7; abundance: -; CDR3aa: CAISDFGQPYEQYF; CDR3nt: TGTGCCATCAGTGACTTTGGACAGCCCTACGAGCAGTACTTC
v_gene: TRBV6-6; d_gene: -; j_gene: TRBJ2-7; abundance: once; CDR3aa: CASSPPRGGAEQYF; CDR3nt: TGTGCCAGCAGCCCCCCGCGTGGGGGGGCCGAGCAGTACTTC
v_gene: TRBV7-2; d_gene: TRBD2; j_gene: TRBJ2-1; abundance: -; CDR3aa: CASSPVSNGGRGNEQFF; CDR3nt: TGTGCCAGCAGCCCCGTGAGTAATGGCGGGAGAGGTAATGAGCAGTTCTTC
v_gene: TRBV30; d_gene: TRBD1; j_gene: TRBJ2-3; abundance: once; CDR3aa: CAWDGTGANTQYF; CDR3nt: TGTGCCTGGGACGGGACAGGCGCGAATACGCAGTATTTT
v_gene: TRBV11-2; d_gene: TRBD2; j_gene: TRBJ2-1; abundance: -; CDR3aa: CASTIAGATLNEQFF; CDR3nt: TGTGCCAGCACCATAGCGGGAGCGACCCTCAATGAGCAGTTCTTC
v_gene: TRBV6-1; d_gene: TRBD1; j_gene: TRBJ1-5; abundance: -; CDR3aa: CASRFDRVSRWAQHF; CDR3nt: TGTGCCAGCAGGTTCGACAGGGTGAGCCGGTGGGCCCAGCATTTT
v_gene: TRBV6-1; d_gene: TRBD1; j_gene: TRBJ1-6; abundance: -; CDR3aa: CASSGGQGALLLALHF; CDR3nt: TGTGCCAGCAGTGGAGGACAGGGGGCCCTCCTTTTGGCCCTCCACTTT
v_gene: TRBV7-2; d_gene: -; j_gene: TRBJ2-2; abundance: -; CDR3aa: CASSLATQGSGELFF; CDR3nt: TGTGCCAGCAGCTTAGCGACCCAGGGATCCGGGGAGCTGTTTTTT
v_gene: TRBV7-2; d_gene: -; j_gene: TRBJ2-1; abundance: -; CDR3aa: CASSLRGEQFF; CDR3nt: TGTGCCAGCAGCTTACGGGGGGAGCAGTTCTTC